This paragraph covers one T cell receptor beta chain sequence. In the authors' methods: Nucleated cell number was recorded as an estimate derived from reference gene primer amplification. Assay: immunoSEQ multiplex PCR; the TCRdb copy retains only in-frame clones and omits some. D and trimming were read from the DNA, whereas the V and J calls and clone size are those reported in that table. The sample lists 40,000 to 55,000 clones, less than 90% occurring once. This entry is derived from a study of blood T cell repertoires in COVID-19. Across the whole study: Researchers got acute and convalescent COVID-19 samples from the United States, Italy and Spain. Sources were T cells, B-cell-depleted T cells, or PBMCs; the material itself was cDNA or gDNA.

The CDR3 contains 15 residues. V was pared by 6 bases and J by 5 bases, with 20 bases between. Germline V gene lookup returns CDR1 MNHEY and CDR2 SVGAGI. Sequenced: peripheral blood. This chain connects TRBV6-5 to TRBJ2-7, with unresolved D. The receptor was derived from a human donor in a cohort sampled during active COVID-19. The CDR3 coding sequence is TGTGCCAGCAGATTACAGTCCAGGCCCGGCGACGAGCAGTACTTC. Its protein product is CASRLQSRPGDEQYF.